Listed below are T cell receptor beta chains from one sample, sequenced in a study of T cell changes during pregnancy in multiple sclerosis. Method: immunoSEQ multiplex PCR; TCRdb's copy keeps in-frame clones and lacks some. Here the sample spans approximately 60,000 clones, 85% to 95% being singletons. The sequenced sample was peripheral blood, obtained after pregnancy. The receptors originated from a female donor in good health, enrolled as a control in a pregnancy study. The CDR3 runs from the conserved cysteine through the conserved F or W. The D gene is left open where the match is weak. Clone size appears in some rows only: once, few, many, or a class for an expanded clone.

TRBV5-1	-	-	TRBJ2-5	CASSPPGGVETQYF	TGCGCCAGCAGCCCCCCCGGAGGGGTAGAGACCCAGTACTTC
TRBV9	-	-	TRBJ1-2	CASSGGGGQGSGYTF	TGTGCCAGCAGCGGAGGGGGGGGACAAGGGAGTGGCTACACCTTC
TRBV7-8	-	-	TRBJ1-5	CASSPGPDRDQPQHF	TGTGCCAGCAGCCCCGGGCCCGACAGAGATCAGCCCCAGCATTTT
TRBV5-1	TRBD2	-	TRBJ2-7	CASRPTGTSGYEQYF	TGCGCCAGCAGGCCTACCGGGACTAGCGGATACGAGCAGTACTTC
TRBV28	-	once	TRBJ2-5	CASSRWETQYF	TGTGCCAGCAGTCGGTGGGAGACCCAGTACTTC
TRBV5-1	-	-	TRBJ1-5	CASSLGTELYQPQHF	TGCGCCAGCAGCTTGGGGACTGAACTTTATCAGCCCCAGCATTTT
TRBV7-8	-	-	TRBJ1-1	CASSINRGGNTEAFF	TGTGCCAGCAGCATCAACAGAGGGGGGAACACTGAAGCTTTCTTT
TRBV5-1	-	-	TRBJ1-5	CASSPEEFSNQPQHF	TGCGCCAGCAGCCCGGAGGAGTTTAGCAATCAGCCCCAGCATTTT
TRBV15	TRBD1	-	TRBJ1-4	CATRAGGEANEKLFF	TGTGCCACCAGGGCAGGGGGCGAGGCTAATGAAAAACTGTTTTTT
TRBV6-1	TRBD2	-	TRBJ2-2	CASSELAGGPGELFF	TGTGCCAGCAGTGAACTAGCGGGAGGGCCCGGGGAGCTGTTTTTT
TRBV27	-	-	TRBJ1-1	CASSFSLNTEAFF	TGTGCCAGCAGTTTTAGCCTGAACACTGAAGCTTTCTTT
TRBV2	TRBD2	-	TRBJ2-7	CASSPATSGSSYEQYF	TGTGCCAGCAGTCCCGCGACTAGCGGGTCCTCCTACGAGCAGTACTTC
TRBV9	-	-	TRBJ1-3	CASSVAGGGPSGNTIYF	TGTGCCAGCAGCGTAGCGGGAGGCGGACCCTCTGGAAACACCATATATTTT